This T cell receptor (beta chain) was identified in a study of T cells in Graves' hyperthyroidism and ophthalmopathy. Across the study: It was at initial diagnosis, before any treatment, that peripheral blood was collected. Study-level findings and limits: Blood held most thyroid clonotypes expanded above 0.001 frequency.

Looked up from germline, CDR1 is MNHNS and CDR2 is SASEGT. The CDR3 is 14 residues long. With 8 bases removed from V and 0 bases from J, the gap between germline ends came to 13 bases. In regard to this clonotype: Antigen unknown. A much bigger clone sits one base away, suggesting this may be a read error.

Using RNA transcripts as the source, TCR beta CDR3 regions were amplified. With the HTBI primer set, the TCR CDR3 went through a first round of RT-PCR. MiXCR, run by TCRdb on the multiplex PCR reads, gives a single entry per CDR3 protein. Among under 400,000 distinct CDR3 sequences listed, around 17% were seen once. Sequences were obtained from blood. This TCR derives from a man in his thirties or forties with Graves' hyperthyroidism. The chain couples TRBV6-1 to TRBJ2-5, with D perhaps TRBD2 (5 bases). CDR3 in DNA: TGTGCCAGCGGGATGGGAGACAACCAAGAGACCCAGTACTTC. Encoded protein: CASGMGDNQETQYF.